These 15 T cell receptor beta chains came from one sample sequenced in a study of OX40 agonist ivuxolimab in advanced cancers. Sequenced by immunoSEQ multiplex PCR; TCRdb stores in-frame clones only, minus some. The table has tens of thousands of clones, 86% seen once. Source: CD4+ or CD8+ T cells sorted from blood, taken in a trial of the OX40 agonist ivuxolimab. The receptors stem from an adult with an advanced solid tumor such as melanoma, head and neck, liver or kidney cancer.

V is TRBV7-2 and J is TRBJ2-1, with TRBD2 matching over 7 bases. Germline CDR1 reads SGHTA; CDR2 reads FQGNSA. This CDR3 contains 17 residues. J lost 4 bases, V lost 5 bases, and 14 bases had no gene match. CDR3: CASSRLGGGGFYNEQFF. The CDR3 coding sequence is TGTGCCAGCAGCCGCCTCGGAGGCGGGGGATTTTACAATGAGCAGTTCTTC.

The V gene is TRBV7-6, the J gene TRBJ1-5; D possibly corresponds to TRBD1 (6 bases). V shed 3 bases and J shed 7 bases, with 10 bases lying between them. From germline, CDR1 is SGHVS and CDR2 FNYEAQ. The CDR3 consists of 13 residues. The CDR3 DNA is TGTGCCAGCAGCTTGGAGGGGGGGCAGCCCCAGCATTTT. As protein: CASSLEGGQPQHF.

The rearrangement uses TRBV6-5 and TRBJ2-2, with a weak D call TRBD1 (6 bases). V was trimmed by 3 bases and J by 4 bases, leaving 12 bases between them. This CDR3 comprises 15 residues. CDR1 is MNHEY and CDR2 is SVGAGI in the germline V gene. The CDR3 sequence: CASSYGGGGTGELFF. CDR3 sequence (DNA): TGTGCCAGCAGTTATGGGGGCGGTGGCACCGGGGAGCTGTTTTTT.

The count of this clone is one. J is TRBJ1-1 and V is TRBV19; possible D gene TRBD1, 5 bases. The CDR3 length is 15 residues. Trimming removed 3 bases from V and 1 base from J, with 12 bases in between. CDR1 is LNHDA and CDR2 is SQIVND in the germline V gene (reference sequence). The DNA for the CDR3 is TGTGCCAGTAGTATTGTTGTTGGACAGAACACTGAAGCTTTCTTT. Protein sequence: CASSIVVGQNTEAFF.

This sequence joins TRBV30 and TRBJ1-1; 9 bases fit TRBD1. V lost 3 bases to trimming and J lost 1 base; unmatched junction nucleotides: 3. The CDR3 runs to 14 residues. Germline CDR1 reads GTSNPN; CDR2 reads SVGIG (reference sequence). As DNA, the CDR3 is TGTGCCTGGAGGGCGGACAGGGGGAACACTGAAGCTTTCTTT. Its translation: CAWRADRGNTEAFF.

The chain is built from TRBV9 and TRBJ1-3, with D perhaps matching TRBD1 (5 bases). This CDR3 contains 17 residues. Deletions cut 2 bases from V and 0 bases from J, with 15 bases between. Germline CDR1 is SGDLS and CDR2 is YYNGEE. Here the CDR3 reads CASSVLGGTNSGNTIYF. The CDR3 DNA sequence: TGTGCCAGCAGCGTCTTGGGGGGTACCAACTCTGGAAACACCATATATTTT. The full variable domain, completed using reference TRBV9 and TRBJ1-3, is DSGVTQTPKHLITATGQRVTLRCSPRSGDLSVYWYQQSLDQGLQFLIQYYNGEERAKGNILERFSAQQFPDLHSELNLSSLELGDSALYFCASSVLGGTNSGNTIYFGEGSWLTVV.

The V gene is TRBV27, the J gene TRBJ1-4; 7 bases are shared with TRBD1. Trimming removed 4 bases from V and 8 bases from J; junction bases left unmatched: 4. The V gene's germline CDR1 is MNHEY and CDR2 SMNVEV (reference sequence). The CDR3 extends over 13 amino acids. CDR3 nucleotides: TGTGCCAGCAGTTCACCGACAGGGGAAAAACTGTTTTTT. Amino acids: CASSSPTGEKLFF.

The rearrangement uses TRBV4-2 and TRBJ2-5; D gene uncertain. CDR3 length: 12 residues. Germline V lookup: CDR1 LGHNA, CDR2 YNFKEQ. V was shortened by 0 bases and J by 7 bases, with 6 bases between the two germline ends. CDR3 DNA: TGTGCCAGCAGCCAAGAATCTCGGACCCAGTACTTC. It is translated as CASSQESRTQYF.

The rearrangement joins TRBV7-2 to TRBJ1-3; D unclear. Looked up from germline, CDR1 is SGHTA and CDR2 is FQGNSA. The CDR3 length is 15 residues. The V end was cut by 3 bases, the J end by 0 bases, with 9 bases between. Here the CDR3 reads CASSFQPLSGNTIYF. The DNA of the CDR3 is TGTGCCAGCAGCTTCCAACCCCTCTCTGGAAACACCATATATTTT.

The genes are TRBV5-4 and TRBJ1-1; D is perhaps TRBD1 (5 bases). Germline CDR1 SGHNT, CDR2 YYREEE (reference sequence). The V end lost 2 bases, the J end lost 2 bases, and 10 bases lay between the germline ends. The CDR3 covers 14 residues. The CDR3 coding sequence is TGTGCCAGCAGCTTCCAAGGGACTAACACTGAAGCTTTCTTT. This translates into CASSFQGTNTEAFF.

The rearrangement uses TRBV7-2 and TRBJ2-3; D unclear. Per germline, CDR1 SGHTA and CDR2 FQGNSA. The V gene lost 1 base and the J gene lost 2 bases, with 7 bases spanning the gap. The CDR3 contains 14 residues. CDR3 protein: CASSLVWFTDTQYF. For the CDR3, the DNA is TGTGCCAGCAGCTTAGTCTGGTTCACAGATACGCAGTATTTT.

The rearrangement joins TRBV6-5 to TRBJ1-5, with D uncertain. There are 14 residues in the CDR3. Germline assignment: CDR1 MNHEY and CDR2 SVGAGI. With 4 bases removed from V and 4 bases from J, the gap between germline ends came to 11 bases. CDR3 loop: CASSLGPGNQPQHF. DNA for the CDR3: TGTGCCAGCAGTTTAGGGCCGGGGAATCAGCCCCAGCATTTT.

V gene TRBV5-4 combines with J gene TRBJ1-2; possible D gene TRBD1, 5 bases. Germline CDR1 SGHNT, CDR2 YYREEE (reference sequence). Trimming pared 2 bases from V and 4 bases from J, leaving 15 bases between. The length of the CDR3 is 15 residues. CDR3: CASSLGRGKSYGYTF. Written as DNA, the CDR3 is TGTGCCAGCAGCTTAGGACGGGGGAAGAGCTATGGCTACACCTTC.

V usage is TRBV6-1 and J usage is TRBJ1-4; TRBD1 matches 7 bases. V gave up 5 bases and J gave up 4 bases; unmatched junction bases: 7. Looked up from germline, CDR1 is MNHNS and CDR2 is SASEGT. This CDR3 has 15 residues. CDR3: CASSRTGTVNEKLFF. Here the CDR3 DNA reads TGTGCCAGCAGTCGAACCGGGACAGTTAATGAAAAACTGTTTTTT.

This chain uses TRBV2 with TRBJ2-5; no reliable D call. The CDR3 runs to 15 residues. CDR1 is SNHLY and CDR2 is FYNNEI in the germline V gene. Trimming took 6 bases from V and 5 from J, leaving 19 bases between them. CDR3 loop: CASSPGLSQEETQYF. The CDR3 DNA sequence: TGTGCCAGCAGCCCGGGTCTATCTCAGGAGGAGACCCAGTACTTC.